Presented here are 11 T cell receptor beta chains from one specimen sequenced in a study of shared clonotypes between healthy human individuals. The protocol was immunoSEQ multiplex PCR, while the TCRdb copy is restricted to in-frame clones and leaves out a portion. The data show around 940,000 clones, roughly 72% seen once. Sequencing was performed on memory CD4+ T cells sorted from blood. Subset noted: CD45RA-negative fraction. The receptors stem from a man aged 18 to 30 in good health.

The chain couples TRBV30 to TRBJ1-1; D is unresolved. Germline lookup yields CDR1 GTSNPN and CDR2 SVGIG (reference sequence). Trimming cost V 2 bases and J 6 bases, with 10 bases left between them. The CDR3 totals 12 residues. CDR3 loop: CAWSRVGAEAFF. CDR3 sequence (DNA): TGTGCCTGGAGTCGGGTAGGCGCTGAAGCTTTCTTT.

V is TRBV7-3 and J is TRBJ2-7, with 11 bases identical to TRBD1. Germline V gives CDR1 SGHTA, CDR2 FQGTGA. J was trimmed by 5 bases and V by 5 bases; bases with no gene match: 5. The CDR3 consists of 14 residues. The CDR3 DNA follows: TGTGCCAGCAGCACGGGACAGGGGGAACACGAGCAGTACTTC. This translates into CASSTGQGEHEQYF.

This clone showed up just a few times. Other DNA sequences of this sample code for an identical CDR3. The chain uses TRBV10-3 and TRBJ1-2, with a tentative D call TRBD1 (6 bases). The V gene's germline CDR1 is ENHRY and CDR2 SYGVKD. Trimming left V 0 bases short and J 3 bases short, with 8 bases between. CDR3 length equals 14 residues. This chain's CDR3 is CAISESWTDYGYTF. The CDR3 DNA reads TGTGCCATCAGTGAGTCATGGACAGACTATGGCTACACCTTC.

The genes are TRBV19 and TRBJ2-2, with D possibly TRBD1 on 6 matching bases. The CDR3 sequence is 15 residues long. Per the germline V gene, CDR1 is LNHDA and CDR2 is SQIVND (reference sequence). Trimming took off 1 base at V and 1 base at J, with 7 bases between the two ends. For the CDR3, the DNA is TGTGCCAGTAGTATAGGGGGACAGAACACCGGGGAGCTGTTTTTT. Its translation is CASSIGGQNTGELFF.

The chain employs TRBV11-2 and TRBJ1-4, with D possibly TRBD1 on 5 matching bases. The V gene lost 5 bases and the J gene lost 8 bases, with 18 bases spanning the gap. The CDR3 runs 15 residues. From germline, CDR1 is SGHAT and CDR2 FQNNGV. The CDR3 sequence: CASSQKTGRGEKLFF. The DNA for the CDR3 is TGTGCCAGCAGCCAGAAGACGGGGCGAGGGGAAAAACTGTTTTTT.

The chain employs TRBV9 and TRBJ2-3; 8 bases align to TRBD1. The V and J ends lost 0 bases and 3 bases, in that order; junction bases with no gene match: 6. Germline loops: CDR1 SGDLS, CDR2 YYNGEE. The CDR3 totals 16 residues. CDR3 sequence: CASSVAGGEVTDTQYF. The CDR3 region has the DNA TGTGCCAGCAGCGTAGCAGGGGGCGAGGTTACAGATACGCAGTATTTT. The full variable domain, with the rest looked up from reference TRBV9 and TRBJ2-3, is DSGVTQTPKHLITATGQRVTLRCSPRSGDLSVYWYQQSLDQGLQFLIQYYNGEERAKGNILERFSAQQFPDLHSELNLSSLELGDSALYFCASSVAGGEVTDTQYFGPGTRLTVL.

The V gene is TRBV21-1, the J gene TRBJ2-4. TRBV21-1 is reported as a pseudogene. This CDR3 comprises 15 residues. CDR3 in amino acids: CASTPNRDEKNIQYF. CDR3 DNA: TGTGCCAGCACCCCGAACCGGGACGAAAAAAACATTCAGTACTTC.

The rearrangement uses TRBV6-6 and TRBJ2-1; no definite D call. With 8 bases removed from V and 7 bases from J, the gap between germline ends came to 9 bases. CDR1 MNHNY and CDR2 SVGAGI come from the germline V gene (reference sequence). This CDR3 has 11 residues. For the CDR3, the DNA is TGTGCCAGCGGGATGAGGAATGAGCAGTTCTTC. It specifies CASGMRNEQFF.

The chain combines TRBV5-1 with TRBJ2-5; D is ambiguous. The CDR3 consists of 12 residues. Trimming took 2 bases from V and 4 from J, leaving 6 bases between them. CDR1 is SGHRS and CDR2 is YFSETQ in the germline V gene. This chain's CDR3 is CASSFELETQYF. CDR3 coding DNA: TGCGCCAGCAGCTTCGAACTAGAGACCCAGTACTTC.

This clone showed up just a few times. The rearrangement joins TRBV10-2 to TRBJ1-5; no firm D call. Deletions cut 1 base from V and 3 bases from J, with 7 bases between. The germline V gene encodes CDR1 WSHSY and CDR2 SAAADI. The CDR3 has 14 amino acids. CDR3 sequence reads: CASSELGNNQPQHF. In DNA, the CDR3 is TGCGCCAGCAGTGAGTTGGGAAACAATCAGCCCCAGCATTTT.

The chain recombines TRBV5-1 with TRBJ2-3; no reliable D call. The V gene lost 0 bases and the J gene lost 7 bases, with 12 bases spanning the gap. The CDR3 has 14 amino acids. Germline V gives CDR1 SGHRS, CDR2 YFSETQ. CDR3 region: CASSLGGSVNTQYF. In nucleotides, the CDR3 is TGCGCCAGCAGCTTGGGGGGAAGTGTCAATACGCAGTATTTT.